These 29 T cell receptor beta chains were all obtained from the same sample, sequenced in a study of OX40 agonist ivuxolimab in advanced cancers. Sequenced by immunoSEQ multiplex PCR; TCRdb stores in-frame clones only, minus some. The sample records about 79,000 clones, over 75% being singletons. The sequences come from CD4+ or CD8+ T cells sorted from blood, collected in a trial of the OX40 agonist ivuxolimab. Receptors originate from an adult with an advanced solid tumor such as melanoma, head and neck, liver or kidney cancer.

The CDR3 sequence is CASSLLAGGYEQYF. CDR3 DNA sequence: TGCGCCAGCAGCTTGTTAGCGGGAGGCTACGAGCAGTACTTC. This sequence joins TRBV5-1 and TRBJ2-7; 10 bases fit TRBD2. With 1 base clipped from V and 3 bases from J, the junction kept 1 base outside the gene matches. CDR1 and CDR2 from the germline V gene are SGHRS and YFSETQ. This CDR3 contains 14 residues.

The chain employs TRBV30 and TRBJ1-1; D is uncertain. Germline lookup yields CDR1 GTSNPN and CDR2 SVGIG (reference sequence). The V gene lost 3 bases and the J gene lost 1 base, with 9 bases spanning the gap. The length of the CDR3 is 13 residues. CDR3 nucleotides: TGTGCCTGGAGGGAACAGCCGAACACTGAAGCTTTCTTT. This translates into CAWREQPNTEAFF.

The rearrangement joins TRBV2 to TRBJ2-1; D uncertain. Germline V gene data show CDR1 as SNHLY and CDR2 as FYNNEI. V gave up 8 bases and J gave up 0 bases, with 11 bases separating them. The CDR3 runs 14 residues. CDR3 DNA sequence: TGTGCCAGCGCTTTTTCGAGCTCCTACAATGAGCAGTTCTTC. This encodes CASAFSSSYNEQFF. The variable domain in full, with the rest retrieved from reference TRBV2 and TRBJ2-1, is EPEVTQTPSHQVTQMGQEVILRCVPISNHLYFYWYRQILGQKVEFLVSFYNNEISEKSEIFDDQFSVERPDGSNFTLKIRSTKLEDSAMYFCASAFSSSYNEQFFGPGTRLTVL.

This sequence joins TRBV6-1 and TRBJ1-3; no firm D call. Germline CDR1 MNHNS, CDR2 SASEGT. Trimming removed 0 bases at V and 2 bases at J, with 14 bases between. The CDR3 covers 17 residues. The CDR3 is CASSEAGPPAPGNTIYF. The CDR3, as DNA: TGTGCCAGCAGTGAAGCGGGTCCCCCAGCCCCTGGAAACACCATATATTTT.

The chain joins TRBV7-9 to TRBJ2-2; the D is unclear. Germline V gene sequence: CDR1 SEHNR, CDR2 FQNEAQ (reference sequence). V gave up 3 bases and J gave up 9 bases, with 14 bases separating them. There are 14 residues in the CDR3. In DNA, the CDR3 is TGTGCCAGCAGCTTTGAAAGGGAACTGAGGGAGCTGTTTTTT. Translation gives CASSFERELRELFF.

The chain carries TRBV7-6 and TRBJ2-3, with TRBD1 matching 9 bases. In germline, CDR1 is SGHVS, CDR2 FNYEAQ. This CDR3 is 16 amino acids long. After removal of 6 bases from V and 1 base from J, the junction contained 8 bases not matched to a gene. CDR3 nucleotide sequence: TGTGCCAGCAGTCAGAGGACAGGGGACCGCACAGATACGCAGTATTTT. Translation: CASSQRTGDRTDTQYF. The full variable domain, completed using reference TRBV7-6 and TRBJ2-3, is GAGVSQSPRYKVTKRGQDVALRCDPISGHVSLYWYRQALGQGPEFLTYFNYEAQQDKSGLPNDRFSAERPEGSISTLTIQRTEQRDSAMYRCASSQRTGDRTDTQYFGPGTRLTVL.

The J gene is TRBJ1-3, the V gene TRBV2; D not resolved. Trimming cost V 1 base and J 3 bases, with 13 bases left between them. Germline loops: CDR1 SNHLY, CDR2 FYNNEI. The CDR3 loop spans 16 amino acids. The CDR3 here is CASSEEGPGIGNTIYF. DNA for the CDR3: TGTGCCAGCAGTGAAGAAGGACCCGGGATTGGAAACACCATATATTTT. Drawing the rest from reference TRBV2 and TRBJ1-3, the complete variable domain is EPEVTQTPSHQVTQMGQEVILRCVPISNHLYFYWYRQILGQKVEFLVSFYNNEISEKSEIFDDQFSVERPDGSNFTLKIRSTKLEDSAMYFCASSEEGPGIGNTIYFGEGSWLTVV.

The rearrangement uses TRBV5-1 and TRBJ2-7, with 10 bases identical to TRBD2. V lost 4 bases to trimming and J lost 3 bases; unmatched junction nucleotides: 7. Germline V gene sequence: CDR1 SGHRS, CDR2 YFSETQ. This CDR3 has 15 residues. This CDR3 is CASSISGTSVYEQYF. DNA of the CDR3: TGCGCCAGCAGCATTAGCGGGACTAGCGTCTACGAGCAGTACTTC.

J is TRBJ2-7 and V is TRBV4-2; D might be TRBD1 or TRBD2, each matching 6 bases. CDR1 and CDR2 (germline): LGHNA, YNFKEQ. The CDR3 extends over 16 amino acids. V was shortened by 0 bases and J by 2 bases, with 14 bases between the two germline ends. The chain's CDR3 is CASSQDSEGGAYEQYF. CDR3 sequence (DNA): TGTGCCAGCAGCCAAGATTCGGAGGGGGGAGCCTACGAGCAGTACTTC.

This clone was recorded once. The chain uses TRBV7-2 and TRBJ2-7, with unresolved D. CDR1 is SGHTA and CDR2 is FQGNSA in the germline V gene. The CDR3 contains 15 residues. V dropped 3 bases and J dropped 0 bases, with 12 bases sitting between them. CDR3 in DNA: TGTGCCAGCAGCTTTGGGCCCAGTACCTCCTACGAGCAGTACTTC. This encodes CASSFGPSTSYEQYF. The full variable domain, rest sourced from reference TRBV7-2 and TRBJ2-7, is GAGVSQSPSNKVTEKGKDVELRCDPISGHTALYWYRQSLGQGLEFLIYFQGNSAPDKSGLPSDRFSAERTGGSVSTLTIQRTQQEDSAVYLCASSFGPSTSYEQYFGPGTRLTVT.

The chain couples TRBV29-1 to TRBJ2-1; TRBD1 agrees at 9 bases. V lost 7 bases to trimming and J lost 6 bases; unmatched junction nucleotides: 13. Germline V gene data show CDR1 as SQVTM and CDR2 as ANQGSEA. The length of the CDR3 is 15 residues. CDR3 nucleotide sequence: TGCAGCGACCCCGGGGGGACAGGGAATATCAATGAGCAGTTCTTC. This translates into CSDPGGTGNINEQFF.

The CDR3 region has the DNA TGTGCCAGTATTGGGACAGCCCCTTCCTACGAGCAGTACTTC. Translation: CASIGTAPSYEQYF. This chain connects TRBV19 to TRBJ2-7, with 7 bases aligning to TRBD1. Germline V CDR1 and CDR2: LNHDA, SQIVND (reference sequence). The V segment lost 7 bases and the J segment 1 base; nucleotides outside the gene matches: 7. The CDR3 runs 14 residues. Combining the CDR3 with reference TRBV19 and TRBJ2-7 gives the whole variable domain DGGITQSPKYLFRKEGQNVTLSCEQNLNHDAMYWYRQDPGQGLRLIYYSQIVNDFQKGDIAEGYSVSREKKESFPLTVTSAQKNPTAFYLCASIGTAPSYEQYFGPGTRLTVT.

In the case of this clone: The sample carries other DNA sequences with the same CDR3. The chain's CDR3 is CASSEGQQETQYF. The CDR3 DNA reads TGTGCCAGCAGTGAAGGGCAGCAAGAGACCCAGTACTTC. This chain joins TRBV2 and TRBJ2-5; no firm D call. Looked up from germline, CDR1 is SNHLY and CDR2 is FYNNEI. V was cut by 1 base and J by 2 bases, with 5 bases left in between. CDR3 length: 13 amino acids.

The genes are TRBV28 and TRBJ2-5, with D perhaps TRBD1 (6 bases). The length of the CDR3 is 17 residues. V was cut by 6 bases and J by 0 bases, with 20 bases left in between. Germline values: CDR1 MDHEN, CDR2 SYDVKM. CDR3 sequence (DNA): TGTGCCAGCAGCCGATTGGTCTGGGACAAGTACCAAGAGACCCAGTACTTC. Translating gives CASSRLVWDKYQETQYF.

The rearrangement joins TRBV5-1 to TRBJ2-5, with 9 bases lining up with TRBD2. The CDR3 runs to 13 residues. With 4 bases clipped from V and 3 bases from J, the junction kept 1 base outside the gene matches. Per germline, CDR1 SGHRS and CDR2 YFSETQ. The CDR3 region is CASSVAGEETQYF. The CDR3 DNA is TGCGCCAGCAGCGTAGCGGGAGAAGAGACCCAGTACTTC.

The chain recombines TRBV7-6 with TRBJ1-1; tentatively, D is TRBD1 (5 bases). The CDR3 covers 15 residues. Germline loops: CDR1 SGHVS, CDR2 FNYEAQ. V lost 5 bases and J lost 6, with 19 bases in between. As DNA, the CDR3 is TGTGCCAGCAGCCCAGGGAGATTAGGGGTTCCTGAAGCTTTCTTT. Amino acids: CASSPGRLGVPEAFF. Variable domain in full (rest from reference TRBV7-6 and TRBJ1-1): GAGVSQSPRYKVTKRGQDVALRCDPISGHVSLYWYRQALGQGPEFLTYFNYEAQQDKSGLPNDRFSAERPEGSISTLTIQRTEQRDSAMYRCASSPGRLGVPEAFFGQGTRLTVV.

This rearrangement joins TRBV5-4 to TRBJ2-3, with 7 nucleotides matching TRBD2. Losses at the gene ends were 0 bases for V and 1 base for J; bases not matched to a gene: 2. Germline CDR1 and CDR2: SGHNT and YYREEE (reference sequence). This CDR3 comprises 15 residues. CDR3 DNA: TGTGCCAGCAGCTTGGATCTAGCGGGCACAGATACGCAGTATTTT. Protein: CASSLDLAGTDTQYF.

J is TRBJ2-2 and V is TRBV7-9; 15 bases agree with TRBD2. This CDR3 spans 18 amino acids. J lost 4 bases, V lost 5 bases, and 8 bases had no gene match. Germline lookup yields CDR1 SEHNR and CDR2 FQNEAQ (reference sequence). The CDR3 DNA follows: TGTGCCAGCAGCCCGCCGGGACTAGCGGGAGGTGGCACCGGGGAGCTGTTTTTT. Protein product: CASSPPGLAGGGTGELFF.

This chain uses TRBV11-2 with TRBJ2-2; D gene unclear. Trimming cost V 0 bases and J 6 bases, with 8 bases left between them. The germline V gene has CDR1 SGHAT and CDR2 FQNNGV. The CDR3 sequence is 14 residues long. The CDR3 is CASSLDGLSGELFF. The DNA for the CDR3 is TGTGCCAGCAGCTTAGATGGCCTGTCCGGGGAGCTGTTTTTT.

DNA of the CDR3: TGTGCCAGTAGTGGTAGCAGCTACAATGAGCAGTTCTTC. It is translated as CASSGSSYNEQFF. The chain joins TRBV19 to TRBJ2-1; D is unclear. Between the trimmed V and J ends, which lost 5 bases and 3 bases, there was a span of 8 bases. In germline, CDR1 is LNHDA, CDR2 SQIVND (reference sequence). CDR3 length: 13 amino acids.

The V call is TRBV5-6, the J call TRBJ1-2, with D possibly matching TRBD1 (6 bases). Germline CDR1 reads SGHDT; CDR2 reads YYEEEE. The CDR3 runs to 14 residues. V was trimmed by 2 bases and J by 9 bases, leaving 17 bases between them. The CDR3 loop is CASSFGQSQASYTF. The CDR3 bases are TGTGCCAGCAGCTTCGGACAGAGCCAAGCTAGCTACACCTTC. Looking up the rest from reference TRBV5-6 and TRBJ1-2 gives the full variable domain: DAGVTQSPTHLIKTRGQQVTLRCSPKSGHDTVSWYQQALGQGPQFIFQYYEEEERQRGNFPDRFSGHQFPNYSSELNVNALLLGDSALYLCASSFGQSQASYTFGSGTRLTVV.

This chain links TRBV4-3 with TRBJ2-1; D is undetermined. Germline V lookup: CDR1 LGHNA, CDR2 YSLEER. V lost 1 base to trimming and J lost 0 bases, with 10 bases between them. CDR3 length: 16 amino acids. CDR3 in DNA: TGCGCCAGCAGCCAAGCACATTTTGGCTCCTACAATGAGCAGTTCTTC. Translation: CASSQAHFGSYNEQFF.

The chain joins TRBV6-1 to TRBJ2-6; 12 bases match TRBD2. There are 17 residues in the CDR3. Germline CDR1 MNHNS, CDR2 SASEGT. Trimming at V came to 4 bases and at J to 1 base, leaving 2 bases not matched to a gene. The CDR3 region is CASSGTSGMSGANVLTF. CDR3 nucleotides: TGTGCCAGCAGTGGGACTAGCGGGATGTCTGGGGCCAACGTCCTGACTTTC.

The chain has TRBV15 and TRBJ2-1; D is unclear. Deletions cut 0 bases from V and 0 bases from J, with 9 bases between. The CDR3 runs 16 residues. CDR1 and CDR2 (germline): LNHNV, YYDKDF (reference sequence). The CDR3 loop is CATSRERVGSYNEQFF. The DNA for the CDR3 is TGTGCCACCAGCAGAGAACGGGTTGGCTCCTACAATGAGCAGTTCTTC.

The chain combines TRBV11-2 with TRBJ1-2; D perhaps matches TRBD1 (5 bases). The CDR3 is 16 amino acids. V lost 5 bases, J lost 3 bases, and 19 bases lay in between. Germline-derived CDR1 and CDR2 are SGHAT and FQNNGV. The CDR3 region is CASSGTGTAIDYGYTF. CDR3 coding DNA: TGTGCCAGCAGCGGTACCGGGACGGCTATCGACTATGGCTACACCTTC.

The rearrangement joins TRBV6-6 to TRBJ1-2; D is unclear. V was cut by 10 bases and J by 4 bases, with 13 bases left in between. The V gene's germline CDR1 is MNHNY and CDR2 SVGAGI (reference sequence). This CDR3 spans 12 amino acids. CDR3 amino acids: CATKRGVYGYTF. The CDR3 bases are TGTGCCACCAAGAGAGGAGTCTATGGCTACACCTTC.

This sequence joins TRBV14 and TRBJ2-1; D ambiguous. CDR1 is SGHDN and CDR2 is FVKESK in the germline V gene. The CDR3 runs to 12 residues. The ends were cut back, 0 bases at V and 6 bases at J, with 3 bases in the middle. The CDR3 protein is CASSQDGNEQFF. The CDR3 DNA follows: TGTGCCAGCAGCCAAGATGGCAATGAGCAGTTCTTC.

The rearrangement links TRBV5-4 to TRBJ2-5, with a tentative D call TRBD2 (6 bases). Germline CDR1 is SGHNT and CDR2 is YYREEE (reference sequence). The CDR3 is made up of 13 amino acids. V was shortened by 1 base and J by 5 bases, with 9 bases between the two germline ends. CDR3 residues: CASSLPGEETQYF. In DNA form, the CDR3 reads TGTGCCAGCAGCTTGCCGGGAGAGGAGACCCAGTACTTC.

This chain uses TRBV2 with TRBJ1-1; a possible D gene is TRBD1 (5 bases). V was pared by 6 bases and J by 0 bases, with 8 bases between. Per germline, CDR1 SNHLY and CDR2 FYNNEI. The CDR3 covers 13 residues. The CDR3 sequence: CASRGRLNTEAFF. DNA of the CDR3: TGTGCCAGCAGGGGACGGTTGAACACTGAAGCTTTCTTT.